The TCR beta chain under discussion was sequenced for a study of Graves' ophthalmopathy and Graves' hyperthyroidism. Study results and limitations: In blood appeared most of the expanded thyroid clonotypes whose frequency exceeded 0.001.

RNA transcripts served as template for amplifying TCR beta CDR3 sequences. The authors performed first-round RT-PCR with HTBI primers and then a second-round multiplex PCR. Via MiXCR, TCRdb re-called the multiplex PCR reads, giving one row per CDR3 protein. The sample records 580,000 or so distinct CDR3 sequences, just under 40% being singletons. V dropped 9 bases and J dropped 7; count of bases not matched to a gene: 3. The CDR3 is made up of 13 amino acids. CDR1 is KGHDR, CDR2 SFDVKD, per germline. Hyperthyroidism cases were recent diagnoses of under 2 months' duration in people aged 18 to 65. If patients had other autoimmune diseases, uncontrolled infections, pregnancy or lactation, they were excluded. Concerning this clonotype itself: Its target is unknown.

The clonotype originates from an adult man with Graves' hyperthyroidism. Sequencing used peripheral blood or thyroid tissue (not recorded which). The V and J genes are TRBV24-1 and TRBJ2-3; TRBD2 aligns across 13 bases. The CDR3 protein is CATGTSGINTQYF. The CDR3 DNA sequence: TGTGCCACCGGGACTAGCGGGATAAATACGCAGTATTTT.